This record concerns one T cell receptor beta chain sequence. Per the original data handling: For nucleated cells, counts were estimated from reference gene primer amplification. Only in-frame clones appear in the TCRdb table, and some are missing; sequencing was by immunoSEQ multiplex PCR. That table supplies the V and J calls and clone size; D and trimming were determined from the DNA. This sample has some 250,000 clones, with approximately 86% found just once. The CDR3 loop spans 15 amino acids. V shed 5 bases and J 5 bases; nucleotides not matched to a gene: 4. CDR1 is WNHNN, CDR2 SYGVQD, per germline (reference sequence). The data derive from a study of blood T cell repertoires in COVID-19. Overall study: Samples representing acute and convalescent COVID-19 were sourced from the United States, Italy and Spain. PBMCs, B-cell-depleted T cells, or T cells were the source of the cDNA or gDNA that made up the material.

The V gene is TRBV10-1, the J gene TRBJ2-2; 11 positions match TRBD2. This receptor was taken from a man aged 30 to 39 with active or convalescent COVID-19. Sequencing used peripheral blood. CDR3 DNA sequence: TGCGCCAGCAGTCCATTAGCGGGGGGGACCGGGGAGCTGTTTTTT. This sequence encodes CASSPLAGGTGELFF.